These 20 T cell receptor beta chains share one sample of origin, sequenced in a study of blood T cells in healthy people across ages. PCR was performed a second time for roughly 6 to 12 cycles using a sample-barcoded 5' primer and a J-beta primer mix. TCRdb independently ran MiXCR on the 5' RACE reads; one entry per CDR3 protein. The data contain 750,000 to 950,000 distinct CDR3 sequences, about 53% of them singletons. Sequenced input: blood. These TCRs come from an elderly man in good health.

This chain uses TRBV6-2 or TRBV6-3 with TRBJ2-1, with 11 bases aligning to TRBD2. Trimming cost V 8 bases and J 1 base; bases outside gene matches: 4. This CDR3 is built from 15 residues. CDR1 and CDR2 from the germline V gene are MNHEY and SVGEGT. CDR3 in amino acids: CASVGTSGSYNEQFF. CDR3 nucleotide sequence: TGTGCCAGCGTCGGGACTAGCGGTTCCTACAATGAGCAGTTCTTC.

The rearrangement links TRBV29-1 to TRBJ1-1; D perhaps matches TRBD1 (5 bases). Per the germline V gene, CDR1 is SQVTM and CDR2 is ANQGSEA. CDR3 length: 14 residues. V was shortened by 4 bases and J by 1 base, with 13 bases between the two germline ends. The CDR3 coding sequence is TGCAGCGTTGGGGCGACAGTAACGAACACTGAAGCTTTCTTT. This gives the protein CSVGATVTNTEAFF.

This clonotype was seen a single time. CDR3 sequence: CASSPAPRSAPQETQYF. The CDR3 bases are TGTGCCAGCAGCCCGGCTCCCCGGTCTGCGCCACAAGAGACCCAGTACTTC. This chain links TRBV11-2 with TRBJ2-4; no firm D call. The end of the DNA fits TRBJ2-5 better, so the J call may be wrong. CDR1 SGHAT and CDR2 FQNNGV come from the germline V gene. The CDR3 spans 17 residues.

This clonotype was seen a handful of times. The chain is built from TRBV20-1 and TRBJ2-7; 10 bases match TRBD2. The germline CDR1 and CDR2 sequences are DFQATT and SNEGSKA (reference sequence). CDR3 length: 15 residues. The V and J ends lost 2 bases and 0 bases, in that order; junction bases with no gene match: 4. The CDR3 region has the DNA TGCAGTGCTAGACCCGGGACTAGCGTCTCCTACGAGCAGTACTTC. Amino acid sequence: CSARPGTSVSYEQYF.

The V call is TRBV7-8, the J call TRBJ1-2, with D maybe TRBD1 (5 bases). The germline V and J ends were trimmed by 5 bases and 4 bases, with 14 bases remaining between them. Germline CDR1 reads SGHVS; CDR2 reads FQNEAQ. CDR3 length equals 14 residues. The chain's CDR3 is CASSPPGDSYGYTF. CDR3 DNA sequence: TGTGCCAGCAGCCCTCCGGGGGATAGCTATGGCTACACCTTC.

The table lists this clonotype with a few counts. The rearrangement uses TRBV5-1 and TRBJ2-5; TRBD2 aligns across 9 bases. Losses at the gene ends were 1 base for V and 5 bases for J; bases not matched to a gene: 21. The CDR3 runs to 20 residues. Germline CDR1 SGHRS, CDR2 YFSETQ. The CDR3 sequence: CASSLQGTSYGIRWGETQYF. In DNA form, the CDR3 reads TGCGCCAGCAGCTTGCAAGGGACTAGCTACGGGATCCGGTGGGGGGAGACCCAGTACTTC.

The V gene is TRBV27, the J gene TRBJ2-7; TRBD1 matches at 7 bases. The J segment lost 0 bases and the V segment lost 5 bases, leaving 4 bases of the junction unmatched. Per germline, CDR1 MNHEY and CDR2 SMNVEV (reference sequence). This CDR3 comprises 14 residues. The CDR3 bases are TGTGCCAGCAGTGCCCGGGACAGCTCCTACGAGCAGTACTTC. Its protein product is CASSARDSSYEQYF.

For this clonotype: A much larger clone differs by one base, so this may be a read error. V is TRBV12-3 or TRBV12-4 and J is TRBJ2-7, with D uncertain. The CDR3 spans 12 residues. V dropped 6 bases and J dropped 3 bases, with 9 bases sitting between them. DNA of the CDR3: TGTGCCAGCAGCCAGTCTTGCTACGAGCAGTACTTC. Translation: CASSQSCYEQYF.

A few counts support this clonotype. The chain has TRBV7-2 and TRBJ2-5, with 11 bases aligning to TRBD2. The better agreement between TRBJ2-7 and the DNA end casts doubt on the J call. CDR1 and CDR2 from the germline V gene are SGHTA and FQGNSA. The CDR3 sequence is 16 residues long. The CDR3 bases are TGTGCCAGCAGCTTGGCCGGGACTAGCGGAAGGATCGAGCAGTACTTC. Its protein is CASSLAGTSGRIEQYF.

This rearrangement joins TRBV5-1 to TRBJ2-1; the D call may be TRBD1 or TRBD2 (6 bases each). The CDR3 consists of 19 residues. V was trimmed by 4 bases and J by 8 bases, leaving 31 bases between them. Germline V gene data show CDR1 as SGHRS and CDR2 as YFSETQ. This CDR3 is CASSDLLGGGVNKGHEQFF. In DNA form, the CDR3 reads TGCGCCAGCAGCGATCTACTGGGGGGCGGGGTCAATAAAGGGCATGAGCAGTTCTTC.

This clonotype has a single count. The chain combines TRBV24-1 with TRBJ2-7; D is undetermined. V was clipped by 5 bases and J by 7 bases, with 26 bases between them. Germline V gene lookup returns CDR1 KGHDR and CDR2 SFDVKD. The CDR3 spans 17 residues. The CDR3 region has the DNA TGTGCCACCAGTGCCGCCTTCGAGCAGACCGCCTACAATGAGCAGTACTTC. This gives the protein CATSAAFEQTAYNEQYF.

This chain connects TRBV2 to TRBJ1-5; TRBD1 might be the D (6 bases). V dropped 4 bases and J dropped 1 base, with 11 bases sitting between them. CDR3 length equals 15 residues. From germline, CDR1 is SNHLY and CDR2 FYNNEI. The CDR3 bases are TGTGCCAGCAGTGCCCAGGGGATGAGCAATCAGCCCCAGCATTTT. This translates into CASSAQGMSNQPQHF. The complete variable domain, with remaining parts taken from reference TRBV2 and TRBJ1-5, reads EPEVTQTPSHQVTQMGQEVILRCVPISNHLYFYWYRQILGQKVEFLVSFYNNEISEKSEIFDDQFSVERPDGSNFTLKIRSTKLEDSAMYFCASSAQGMSNQPQHFGDGTRLSIL.

The CDR3 reads CATGGQGSNEQFF. The CDR3 coding sequence is TGTGCCACCGGGGGACAGGGATCCAATGAGCAGTTCTTC. J is TRBJ2-1 and V is TRBV24-1, with 9 bases identical to TRBD1. This CDR3 comprises 13 residues. Germline trimming cut 9 bases from V and 6 bases from J; bases unmatched to any gene: 5. CDR1 and CDR2 from the germline V gene are KGHDR and SFDVKD.

A note on this clonotype: A much bigger clone sits one base away, suggesting this may be a read error. V usage is TRBV20-1 and J usage is TRBJ1-1; TRBD1 is a possible D gene (6 bases). The germline CDR1 and CDR2 sequences are DFQATT and SNEGSKA (reference sequence). There are 12 residues in the CDR3. CDR3 sequence (DNA): TGCAGGGCGAAACAGGGAGCTCCTGAAGCTTTCTTT. Its translation: CRAKQGAPEAFF.

This clonotype was detected only a few times. The rearrangement links TRBV12-3 or TRBV12-4 to TRBJ2-1; 9 bases fit TRBD2. CDR3 length equals 19 residues. Trimming removed 1 base from V and 4 bases from J; junction bases left unmatched: 14. The CDR3 reads CASSLGPGREGLIYNEQFF. DNA for the CDR3: TGTGCCAGCAGTTTAGGGCCGGGGCGGGAGGGCCTCATATACAATGAGCAGTTCTTC.

The chain employs TRBV6-5 and TRBJ1-1, with D hard to call. CDR3 length equals 15 residues. Trimming left V 1 base short and J 4 bases short, with 13 bases between. Germline CDR1 is MNHEY and CDR2 is SVGAGI. In DNA, the CDR3 is TGTGCCAGCAGTTACTTAATGGGAGGGAGCACTGAAGCTTTCTTT. This encodes CASSYLMGGSTEAFF.

The rearrangement joins TRBV3-1 to TRBJ2-4; D unclear. Matching the DNA end better, TRBJ2-7 makes the J call doubtful. The CDR3 runs 13 residues. From germline, CDR1 is LGHDT and CDR2 YNNKEL (reference sequence). CDR3 residues: CASSQAWIYEQYF. Here the CDR3 DNA reads TGTGCCAGCAGCCAAGCCTGGATCTACGAGCAGTACTTC.

V gene TRBV6-5 combines with J gene TRBJ2-3, with 8 bases identical to TRBD2. V shed 5 bases and J 4 bases; nucleotides not matched to a gene: 11. Germline values: CDR1 MNHEY, CDR2 SVGAGI. The CDR3 runs to 16 residues. The CDR3, as DNA: TGTGCCAGCAGTCAGGGCCGACGAGCGGGAGCAGATACGCAGTATTTT. It specifies CASSQGRRAGADTQYF.

V gene TRBV6-2 or TRBV6-3 combines with J gene TRBJ1-1, with 8 bases matching TRBD1. Germline V lookup: CDR1 MNHEY, CDR2 SVGEGT. Trimming took 2 bases from V and 3 from J; bases not matched to a gene: 5. This CDR3 has 15 amino acids. The CDR3 coding sequence is TGTGCCAGCAGTTACCAACAGGGGGGATACACTGAAGCTTTCTTT. Its translation is CASSYQQGGYTEAFF.

The J gene is TRBJ1-4, the V gene TRBV2; 8 bases match TRBD1. The CDR3 contains 14 residues. After removal of 3 bases from V and 7 bases from J, the junction contained 4 bases not matched to a gene. Germline V gene data show CDR1 as SNHLY and CDR2 as FYNNEI. The CDR3 nucleotides read TGTGCCAGCAGTGAGCGGACAGGGCTTGAAAAACTGTTTTTT. It encodes CASSERTGLEKLFF.